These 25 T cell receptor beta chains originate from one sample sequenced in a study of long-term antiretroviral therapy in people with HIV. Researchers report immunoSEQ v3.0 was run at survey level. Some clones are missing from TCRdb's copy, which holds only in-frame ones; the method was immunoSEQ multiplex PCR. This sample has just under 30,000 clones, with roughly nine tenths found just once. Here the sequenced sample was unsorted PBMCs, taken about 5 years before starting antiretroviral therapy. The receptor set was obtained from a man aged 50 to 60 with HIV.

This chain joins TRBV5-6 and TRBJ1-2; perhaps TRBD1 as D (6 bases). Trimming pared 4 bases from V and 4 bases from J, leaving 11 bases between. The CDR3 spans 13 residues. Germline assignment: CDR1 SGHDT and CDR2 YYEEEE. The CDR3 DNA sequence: TGTGCCAGCAGCCCAGGGGAATTCTATGGCTACACCTTC. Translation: CASSPGEFYGYTF. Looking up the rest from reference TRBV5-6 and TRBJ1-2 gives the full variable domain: DAGVTQSPTHLIKTRGQQVTLRCSPKSGHDTVSWYQQALGQGPQFIFQYYEEEERQRGNFPDRFSGHQFPNYSSELNVNALLLGDSALYLCASSPGEFYGYTFGSGTRLTVV.

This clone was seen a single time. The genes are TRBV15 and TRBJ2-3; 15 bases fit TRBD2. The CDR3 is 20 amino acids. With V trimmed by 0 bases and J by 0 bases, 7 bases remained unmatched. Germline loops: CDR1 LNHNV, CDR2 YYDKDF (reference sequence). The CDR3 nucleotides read TGTGCCACCAGCAGAGATGGGACTAGCGGGAGGCCTTCTAGCACAGATACGCAGTATTTT. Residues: CATSRDGTSGRPSSTDTQYF.

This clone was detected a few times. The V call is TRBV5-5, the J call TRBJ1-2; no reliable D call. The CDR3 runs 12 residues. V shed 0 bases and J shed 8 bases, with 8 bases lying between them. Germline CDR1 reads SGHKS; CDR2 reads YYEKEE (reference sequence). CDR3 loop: CASSLEGYGYTF. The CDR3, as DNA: TGTGCCAGCAGCTTGGAGGGATACGGCTACACCTTC. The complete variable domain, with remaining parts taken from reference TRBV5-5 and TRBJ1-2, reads DAGVTQSPTHLIKTRGQQVTLRCSPISGHKSVSWYQQVLGQGPQFIFQYYEKEERGRGNFPDRFSARQFPNYSSELNVNALLLGDSALYLCASSLEGYGYTFGSGTRLTVV.

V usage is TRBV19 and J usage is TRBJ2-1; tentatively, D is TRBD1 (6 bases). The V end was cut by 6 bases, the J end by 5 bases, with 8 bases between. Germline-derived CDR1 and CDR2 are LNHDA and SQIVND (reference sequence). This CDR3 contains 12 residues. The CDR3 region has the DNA TGTGCCAGTAGGGGGGCCCACAATGAGCAGTTCTTC. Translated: CASRGAHNEQFF. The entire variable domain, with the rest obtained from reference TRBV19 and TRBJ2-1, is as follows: DGGITQSPKYLFRKEGQNVTLSCEQNLNHDAMYWYRQDPGQGLRLIYYSQIVNDFQKGDIAEGYSVSREKKESFPLTVTSAQKNPTAFYLCASRGAHNEQFFGPGTRLTVL.

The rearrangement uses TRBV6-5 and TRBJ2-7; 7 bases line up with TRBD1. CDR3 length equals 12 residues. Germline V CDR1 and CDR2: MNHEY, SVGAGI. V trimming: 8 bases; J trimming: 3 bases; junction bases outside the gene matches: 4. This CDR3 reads CASRDRVYEQYF. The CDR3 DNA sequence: TGTGCCAGCCGGGACAGAGTCTACGAGCAGTACTTC.

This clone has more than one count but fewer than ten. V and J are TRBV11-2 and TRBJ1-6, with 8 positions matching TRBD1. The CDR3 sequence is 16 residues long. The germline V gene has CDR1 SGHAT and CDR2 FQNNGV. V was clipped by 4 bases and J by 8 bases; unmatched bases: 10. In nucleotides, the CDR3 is TGTGCCAGCAGCTCTCACAGGGGGAATTCGGATTCACCCCTCCACTTT. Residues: CASSSHRGNSDSPLHF.

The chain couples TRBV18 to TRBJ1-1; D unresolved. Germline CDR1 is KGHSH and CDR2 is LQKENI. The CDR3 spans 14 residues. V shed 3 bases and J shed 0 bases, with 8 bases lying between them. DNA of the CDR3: TGTGCCAGCTCACCGCAGAACATGAACACTGAAGCTTTCTTT. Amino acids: CASSPQNMNTEAFF.

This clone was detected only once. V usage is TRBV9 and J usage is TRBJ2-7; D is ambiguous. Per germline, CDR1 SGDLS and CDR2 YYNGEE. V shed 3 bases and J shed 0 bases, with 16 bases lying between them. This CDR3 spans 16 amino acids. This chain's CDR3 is CASSEQPRASSYEQYF. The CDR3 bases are TGTGCCAGCAGCGAGCAACCCCGGGCAAGCTCCTACGAGCAGTACTTC. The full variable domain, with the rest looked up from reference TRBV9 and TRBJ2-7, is DSGVTQTPKHLITATGQRVTLRCSPRSGDLSVYWYQQSLDQGLQFLIQYYNGEERAKGNILERFSAQQFPDLHSELNLSSLELGDSALYFCASSEQPRASSYEQYFGPGTRLTVT.

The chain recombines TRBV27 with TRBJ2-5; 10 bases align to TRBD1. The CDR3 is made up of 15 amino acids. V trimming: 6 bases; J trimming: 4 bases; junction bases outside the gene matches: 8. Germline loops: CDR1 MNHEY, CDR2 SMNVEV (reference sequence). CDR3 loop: CASRRQGAIGETQYF. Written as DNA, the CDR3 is TGTGCCAGCAGAAGACAGGGGGCGATTGGAGAGACCCAGTACTTC.

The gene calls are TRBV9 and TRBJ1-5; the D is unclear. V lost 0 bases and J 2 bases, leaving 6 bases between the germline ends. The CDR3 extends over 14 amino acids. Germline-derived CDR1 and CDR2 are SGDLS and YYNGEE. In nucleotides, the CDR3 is TGTGCCAGCAGCGTAGACAGCGGCAATCAGCCCCAGCATTTT. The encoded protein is CASSVDSGNQPQHF.

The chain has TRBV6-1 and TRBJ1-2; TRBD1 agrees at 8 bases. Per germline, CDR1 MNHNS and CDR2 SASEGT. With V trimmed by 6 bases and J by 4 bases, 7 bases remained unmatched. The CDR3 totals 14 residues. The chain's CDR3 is CASRLWTGTYGYTF. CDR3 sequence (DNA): TGTGCCAGCAGACTTTGGACAGGGACCTATGGCTACACCTTC.

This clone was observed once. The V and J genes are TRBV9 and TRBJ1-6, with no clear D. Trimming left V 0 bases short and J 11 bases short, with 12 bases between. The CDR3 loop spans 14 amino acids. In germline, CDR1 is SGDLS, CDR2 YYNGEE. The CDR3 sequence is CASSVEGGRTPLHF. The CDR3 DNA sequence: TGTGCCAGCAGCGTAGAGGGAGGAAGAACACCCCTCCACTTT.

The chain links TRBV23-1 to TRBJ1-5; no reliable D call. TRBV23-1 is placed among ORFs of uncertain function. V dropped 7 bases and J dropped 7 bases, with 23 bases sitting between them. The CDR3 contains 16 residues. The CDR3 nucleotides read TGCGCCAGCATTGGCTCTACGGTCCTCGGTGGGCAGCCCCAGCATTTT. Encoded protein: CASIGSTVLGGQPQHF.

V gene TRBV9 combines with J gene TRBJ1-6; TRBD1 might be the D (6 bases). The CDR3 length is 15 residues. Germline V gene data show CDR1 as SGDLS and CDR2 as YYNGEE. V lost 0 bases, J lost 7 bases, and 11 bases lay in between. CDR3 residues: CASSVARQGNSPLHF. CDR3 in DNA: TGTGCCAGCAGCGTAGCACGGCAGGGGAATTCACCCCTCCACTTT.

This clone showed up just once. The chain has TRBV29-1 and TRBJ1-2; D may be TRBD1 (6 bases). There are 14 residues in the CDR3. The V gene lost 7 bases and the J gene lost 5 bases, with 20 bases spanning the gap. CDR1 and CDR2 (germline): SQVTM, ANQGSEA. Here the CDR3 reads CSAAGGREIYGYTF. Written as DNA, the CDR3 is TGCAGCGCTGCCGGGGGCAGGGAAATATATGGCTACACCTTC.

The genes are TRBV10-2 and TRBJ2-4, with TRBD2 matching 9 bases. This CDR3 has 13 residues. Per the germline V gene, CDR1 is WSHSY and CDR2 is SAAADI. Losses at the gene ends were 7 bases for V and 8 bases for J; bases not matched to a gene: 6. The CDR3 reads CASKRGEADIQYF. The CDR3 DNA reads TGCGCCAGCAAGCGGGGGGAGGCGGACATTCAGTACTTC.

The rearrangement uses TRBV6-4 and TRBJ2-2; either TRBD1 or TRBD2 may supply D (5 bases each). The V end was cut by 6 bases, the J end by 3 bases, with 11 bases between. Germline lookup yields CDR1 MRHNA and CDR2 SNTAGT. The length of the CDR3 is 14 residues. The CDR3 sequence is CASSLGPYTGELFF. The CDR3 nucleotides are TGTGCCAGCAGCTTGGGACCGTACACCGGGGAGCTGTTTTTT.

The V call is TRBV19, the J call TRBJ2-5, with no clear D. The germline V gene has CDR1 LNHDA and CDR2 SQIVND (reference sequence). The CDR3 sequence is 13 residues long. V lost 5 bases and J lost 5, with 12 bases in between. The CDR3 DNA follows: TGTGCCAGTAGTCCCCGAAATTGGGAGACCCAGTACTTC. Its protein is CASSPRNWETQYF.

The CDR3 nucleotides are TGCGCCAGCAGCCCGCCGAACACTGAAGCTTTCTTT. Its protein is CASSPPNTEAFF. The chain couples TRBV5-1 to TRBJ1-1; D is ambiguous. The V gene's germline CDR1 is SGHRS and CDR2 YFSETQ. Trimming took off 4 bases at V and 1 base at J, with 5 bases between the two ends. This CDR3 has 12 amino acids.

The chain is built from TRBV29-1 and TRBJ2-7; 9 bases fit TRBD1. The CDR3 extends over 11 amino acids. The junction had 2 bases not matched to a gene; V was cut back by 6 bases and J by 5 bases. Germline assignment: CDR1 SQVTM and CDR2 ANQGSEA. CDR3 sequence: CSVGTGNEQYF. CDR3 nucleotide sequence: TGCAGCGTGGGGACAGGGAACGAGCAGTACTTC.

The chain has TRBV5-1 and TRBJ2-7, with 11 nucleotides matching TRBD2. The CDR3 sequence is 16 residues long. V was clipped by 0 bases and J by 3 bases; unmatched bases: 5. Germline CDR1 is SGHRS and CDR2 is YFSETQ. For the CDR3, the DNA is TGCGCCAGCAGCTTGGGTAGCGGGGGGGCCTACTACGAGCAGTACTTC. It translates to CASSLGSGGAYYEQYF.

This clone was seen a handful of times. CDR3 region: CASSEASSYEQYF. CDR3 bases: TGTGCCAGCAGTGAGGCCAGCTCCTACGAGCAGTACTTC. The chain recombines TRBV25-1 with TRBJ2-7; D unclear. The germline V gene encodes CDR1 MGHDK and CDR2 SYGVNS. Trimming removed 3 bases from V and 0 bases from J, with 6 bases in between. The CDR3 length is 13 residues.

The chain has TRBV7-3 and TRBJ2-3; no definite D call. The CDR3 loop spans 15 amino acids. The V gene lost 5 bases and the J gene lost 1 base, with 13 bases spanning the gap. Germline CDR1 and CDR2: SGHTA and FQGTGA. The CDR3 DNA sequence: TGTGCCAGCAGCCCTGGGATGATTGGCACAGATACGCAGTATTTT. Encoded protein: CASSPGMIGTDTQYF.

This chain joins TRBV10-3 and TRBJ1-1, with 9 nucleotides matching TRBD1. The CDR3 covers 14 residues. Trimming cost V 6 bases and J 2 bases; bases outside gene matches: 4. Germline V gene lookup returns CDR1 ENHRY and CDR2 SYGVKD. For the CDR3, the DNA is TGTGCCATCAGCACAGGGGGCCCTAACACTGAAGCTTTCTTT. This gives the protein CAISTGGPNTEAFF.

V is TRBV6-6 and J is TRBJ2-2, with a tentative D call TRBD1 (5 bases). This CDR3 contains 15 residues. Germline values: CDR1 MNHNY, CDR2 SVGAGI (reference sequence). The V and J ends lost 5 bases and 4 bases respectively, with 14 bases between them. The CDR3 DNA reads TGTGCCAGCAGTCCCTACAGGTCTTCCACCGGGGAGCTGTTTTTT. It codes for CASSPYRSSTGELFF.